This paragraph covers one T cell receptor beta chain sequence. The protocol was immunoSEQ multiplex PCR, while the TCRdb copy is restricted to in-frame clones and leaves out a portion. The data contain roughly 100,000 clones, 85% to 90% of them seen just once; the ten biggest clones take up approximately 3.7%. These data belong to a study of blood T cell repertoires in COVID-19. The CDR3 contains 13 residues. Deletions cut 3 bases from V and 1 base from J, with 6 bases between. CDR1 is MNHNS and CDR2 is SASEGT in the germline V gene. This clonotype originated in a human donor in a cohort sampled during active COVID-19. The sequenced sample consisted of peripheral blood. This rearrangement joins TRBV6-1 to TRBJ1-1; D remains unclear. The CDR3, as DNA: TGTGCCAGCAGTGATCCCCGGAACACTGAAGCTTTCTTT. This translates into CASSDPRNTEAFF.